This entry lists 23 T cell receptor beta chains sequenced from one sample in a study of cytomegalovirus exposure and HLA in healthy donors. The PCR made use of 60 Vbeta and 13 Jbeta primers. Sequencing was performed with immunoSEQ multiplex PCR; in TCRdb, only in-frame clones are kept and a portion is missing. Of about 93,000 clones in the sample, approximately 72% were seen once. Sequencing was done on a sample of PBMCs. The receptors were gathered from a woman in her thirties or forties in good health and CMV-seronegative.

The chain uses TRBV28 and TRBJ2-3; TRBD2 matches at 7 bases. The ends lost 5 bases at V and 1 base at J; junction bases unmatched: 6. Germline CDR1 is MDHEN and CDR2 is SYDVKM. The CDR3 length is 15 residues. The CDR3 bases are TGTGCCAGCAGTGGTAGCGGACTAGGCACAGATACGCAGTATTTT. This codes for CASSGSGLGTDTQYF.

The V call is TRBV6-1, the J call TRBJ1-2; D gene uncertain. The germline V and J ends were trimmed by 2 bases and 5 bases, with 9 bases remaining between them. This CDR3 is 13 amino acids long. Germline CDR1 MNHNS, CDR2 SASEGT. The CDR3 region has the DNA TGTGCCAGCAGTGAAAGAGAGAGTTATGGCTACACCTTC. It translates to CASSERESYGYTF.

The chain couples TRBV6-5 to TRBJ1-2; 7 bases fit TRBD1. Germline loops: CDR1 MNHEY, CDR2 SVGAGI. There are 13 residues in the CDR3. J gave up 8 bases and V 5 bases, and 8 bases lay outside the gene matches. The CDR3 spells CASSRGTAEGYTF. Here the CDR3 DNA reads TGTGCCAGCAGTCGCGGGACAGCAGAGGGCTACACCTTC.

This chain links TRBV11-3 with TRBJ2-5; the D gene is possibly TRBD1 (5 bases). V was pared by 1 base and J by 7 bases, with 10 bases between. The CDR3 runs 13 residues. Germline values: CDR1 SGHNT, CDR2 YENEEA. The CDR3: CASSLGGSATQYF. The CDR3 DNA sequence: TGTGCCAGCAGCTTAGGGGGCAGTGCGACCCAGTACTTC.

The chain carries TRBV19 and TRBJ1-1, with a weak D call TRBD1 (5 bases). The CDR3 consists of 17 residues. Germline CDR1 is LNHDA and CDR2 is SQIVND (reference sequence). Trimming pared 1 base from V and 2 bases from J, leaving 17 bases between. The CDR3 loop is CASSIGTTRGVNTEAFF. As DNA, the CDR3 is TGTGCCAGTAGTATAGGGACAACGCGGGGAGTTAACACTGAAGCTTTCTTT.

The rearrangement links TRBV19 to TRBJ1-2; no firm D call. The CDR3 totals 11 residues. CDR1 and CDR2 (germline): LNHDA, SQIVND (reference sequence). V was pared by 7 bases and J by 4 bases, with 7 bases between. CDR3 coding DNA: TGTGCCAGTAACTCCGGCTATGGCTACACCTTC. This encodes CASNSGYGYTF.

The chain has TRBV14 and TRBJ2-5; the match to TRBD1 covers 8 bases. The junction had 3 bases not matched to a gene; V was cut back by 1 base and J by 5 bases. Germline CDR1 is SGHDN and CDR2 is FVKESK. The CDR3 covers 14 residues. CDR3 amino acids: CASSQGQGYETQYF. The CDR3 DNA sequence: TGTGCCAGCAGCCAAGGACAGGGGTACGAGACCCAGTACTTC.

The chain has TRBV11-3 and TRBJ1-4; possibly TRBD1 for D (6 bases). The CDR3 runs 17 residues. Germline loops: CDR1 SGHNT, CDR2 YENEEA. V was shortened by 4 bases and J by 11 bases, with 26 bases between the two germline ends. This CDR3 reads CASSSEKRGQGTGKLFF. CDR3 nucleotide sequence: TGTGCCAGCAGCTCCGAAAAGAGGGGACAAGGAACTGGGAAACTGTTTTTT.

This sequence joins TRBV4-1 and TRBJ1-1; 7 bases agree with TRBD1. This CDR3 contains 15 residues. Germline CDR1 reads MGHRA; CDR2 reads YSYEKL. V was pared by 0 bases and J by 6 bases, with 7 bases of the junction left unmatched. The CDR3 protein is CASSQDRWQGAEAFF. Here the CDR3 DNA reads TGCGCCAGCAGCCAAGATAGATGGCAGGGGGCTGAAGCTTTCTTT.

Concerning this clone itself: One end of the junction is discordant with germline, which a read error may explain. The rearrangement uses TRBV7-7 and TRBJ1-1; D unresolved. The CDR3 has 13 residues. Looked up from germline, CDR1 is SSHAT and CDR2 is FNYEAQ (reference sequence). Written as DNA, the CDR3 is TGTGCTAGCAGCTTAACAGAGAACACTGAAGCTTTCTTT. Encoded protein: CASSLTENTEAFF.

The J gene is TRBJ2-3, the V gene TRBV9, with a tentative D call TRBD2 (6 bases). The CDR3 loop spans 13 amino acids. Germline V gene data show CDR1 as SGDLS and CDR2 as YYNGEE. Between the trimmed V and J ends, which lost 7 bases and 4 bases, there was a span of 13 bases. The CDR3 region has the DNA TGTGCCAGCCGTCCTAGCGCATCAGATACGCAGTATTTT. It is translated as CASRPSASDTQYF.

J is TRBJ2-3 and V is TRBV27; tentatively, D is TRBD2 (5 bases). The CDR3 totals 15 residues. The V gene lost 8 bases and the J gene lost 11 bases, with 26 bases spanning the gap. The V gene's germline CDR1 is MNHEY and CDR2 SMNVEV (reference sequence). CDR3 DNA: TGTGCCAGCGGGTCCGGGCTACCACTAGTGCGAAAGCAGTATTTT. It is translated as CASGSGLPLVRKQYF.

The chain couples TRBV5-8 to TRBJ2-5; 9 bases are shared with TRBD1. Germline CDR1 reads SGHTS; CDR2 reads YDEGEE. V shed 0 bases and J 5 bases; nucleotides not matched to a gene: 5. This CDR3 contains 15 residues. The CDR3 reads CASSLGQGVRETQYF. The CDR3 DNA follows: TGTGCCAGCAGCTTGGGACAGGGGGTGCGGGAGACCCAGTACTTC.

CDR3 in DNA: TGTGCCAGCAGCGCCGGACTAGCGGAAGCAAACAATGAGCAGTTCTTC. This encodes CASSAGLAEANNEQFF. The chain joins TRBV9 to TRBJ2-1; 10 positions match TRBD2. Germline CDR1 SGDLS, CDR2 YYNGEE. The ends lost 3 bases at V and 5 bases at J; junction bases unmatched: 8. This CDR3 is 16 amino acids long.

The V call is TRBV27, the J call TRBJ2-1, with D perhaps TRBD2 (6 bases). Per the germline V gene, CDR1 is MNHEY and CDR2 is SMNVEV (reference sequence). With 3 bases removed from V and 13 bases from J, the gap between germline ends came to 16 bases. This CDR3 region has 13 residues. CDR3: CASSLGDRELQFF. CDR3 nucleotides: TGTGCCAGCAGTTTGGGGGACCGGGAGCTACAGTTCTTC.

Here the CDR3 DNA reads TGTGCCAGCAGTGAAAAAAGGGGAAACAGACCCCGCCGGTACGAGCAGTACTTC. Protein: CASSEKRGNRPRRYEQYF. The V gene is TRBV25-1, the J gene TRBJ2-7; D is perhaps TRBD1 (5 bases). There are 18 residues in the CDR3. The germline gives CDR1 MGHDK, CDR2 SYGVNS. Trimming took 2 bases from V and 4 from J, leaving 24 bases between them.

The chain is built from TRBV6-4 and TRBJ2-2; possibly TRBD2 for D (6 bases). The V gene's germline CDR1 is MRHNA and CDR2 SNTAGT. The CDR3 covers 16 residues. V was shortened by 6 bases and J by 4 bases, with 18 bases between the two germline ends. The DNA of the CDR3 is TGTGCCAGCAGCCCCCTCGGAGGGGCACCCACCGGGGAGCTGTTTTTT. It translates to CASSPLGGAPTGELFF.

For the CDR3, the DNA is TGTGCCAGCAGCCGCCCAGACATAAGCACCTACGAGCAGTACTTC. Translating gives CASSRPDISTYEQYF. V and J are TRBV21-1 and TRBJ2-7; TRBD1 is taken as the D call from the table, unchecked against the DNA. TRBV21-1 is listed as a pseudogene. The CDR3 is made up of 15 amino acids.

The rearrangement links TRBV5-1 to TRBJ1-6, with 7 positions matching TRBD1. The ends lost 4 bases at V and 7 bases at J; junction bases unmatched: 5. CDR1 and CDR2 from the germline V gene are SGHRS and YFSETQ. This CDR3 is built from 14 residues. In DNA, the CDR3 is TGCGCCAGCAGCCTGACAGGGACCAATTCACCCCTCCACTTT. Translation: CASSLTGTNSPLHF.

The chain recombines TRBV5-1 with TRBJ2-1, with D maybe TRBD1 (5 bases). The CDR3 covers 14 residues. The V end was cut by 0 bases, the J end by 6 bases, with 10 bases between. CDR1 is SGHRS and CDR2 is YFSETQ in the germline V gene. For the CDR3, the DNA is TGCGCCAGCAGCTTGGCCGCCAGGGCCAATGAGCAGTTCTTC. Amino acid sequence: CASSLAARANEQFF.

This clone was detected only a few times. The rearrangement uses TRBV2 and TRBJ2-7, with a possible D match to TRBD2 (6 bases). With 3 bases removed from V and 6 bases from J, the gap between germline ends came to 15 bases. The CDR3 loop spans 14 amino acids. Germline values: CDR1 SNHLY, CDR2 FYNNEI. The CDR3 DNA reads as TGTGCCAGCAGTGATCTTATAGTGGGAGGCGAGCAGTACTTC. Translating it yields CASSDLIVGGEQYF.

This chain links TRBV28 with TRBJ1-5; perhaps TRBD1 as D (6 bases). CDR1 is MDHEN and CDR2 is SYDVKM in the germline V gene. This CDR3 has 15 amino acids. Trimming took off 6 bases at V and 2 bases at J, with 14 bases between the two ends. CDR3 in amino acids: CASSGTRSRNQPQHF. CDR3 bases: TGTGCCAGCAGCGGGACACGGTCCCGCAATCAGCCCCAGCATTTT. The full variable domain, with the rest looked up from reference TRBV28 and TRBJ1-5, is DVKVTQSSRYLVKRTGEKVFLECVQDMDHENMFWYRQDPGLGLRLIYFSYDVKMKEKGDIPEGYSVSREKKERFSLILESASTNQTSMYLCASSGTRSRNQPQHFGDGTRLSIL.

The chain is built from TRBV5-4 and TRBJ2-7; 7 nucleotides align to TRBD1. CDR1 SGHNT and CDR2 YYREEE come from the germline V gene (reference sequence). V lost 0 bases, J lost 0 bases, and 3 bases stayed unmatched. CDR3 length: 15 residues. CDR3 DNA sequence: TGTGCCAGCAGCTTGGGAGGGGGCCTCTCCTACGAGCAGTACTTC. Amino acids: CASSLGGGLSYEQYF.